The sample holds many counts of the clone carrying this T cell receptor beta chain. For repertoire sequencing, the TCR beta CDR3 regions were amplified from RNA transcripts. First-round RT-PCR with HTBI primers preceded a second-round multiplex PCR. MiXCR, applied by TCRdb to the multiplex PCR reads, yields one record per CDR3 protein. The sample contains around 1,000,000 distinct CDR3 sequences, roughly two fifths of which appear only once. The data originate from a study of Graves' ophthalmopathy and Graves' hyperthyroidism. V was trimmed by 0 bases and J by 8 bases, leaving 7 bases between them. The germline CDR1 and CDR2 sequences are KGHSH and LQKENI. CDR3 length: 12 residues.

This chain links TRBV18 with TRBJ1-2, with D hard to call. The clonotype was recovered from an adult man with Graves' hyperthyroidism. The sample consisted of peripheral blood or thyroid tissue (not recorded which). The CDR3 here is CASSPPFGGYTF. The CDR3, as DNA: TGTGCCAGCTCACCACCCTTTGGAGGCTACACCTTC.